These 14 T cell receptor beta chains originate from one sample sequenced in a study of T cells in Graves' hyperthyroidism and ophthalmopathy. Researchers amplified the TCR beta CDR3 regions from RNA transcripts. The HTBI primer set drove a first-round RT-PCR of the TCR CDR3. TCRdb processed the multiplex PCR reads anew with MiXCR; each CDR3 protein has one entry. This sample carries around 760,000 distinct CDR3 sequences, under 45% of them seen once, and the ten largest clones take about a third. Sequences were obtained from blood. The receptors were sampled from a middle-aged woman with Graves' hyperthyroidism.

This clonotype was seen more than once but under ten times. This sequence joins TRBV2 and TRBJ2-7; the D gene is possibly TRBD2 (6 bases). Germline V gene lookup returns CDR1 SNHLY and CDR2 FYNNEI. This CDR3 comprises 14 residues. Trimming removed 3 bases from V and 0 bases from J, with 9 bases in between. DNA for the CDR3: TGTGCCAGCAGTGAGGTAGCGGACTCCTACGAGCAGTACTTC. Its protein is CASSEVADSYEQYF.

J is TRBJ1-1 and V is TRBV11-2, with a possible D match to TRBD1 (5 bases). The length of the CDR3 is 17 residues. The V end lost 2 bases, the J end lost 3 bases, and 19 bases lay between the germline ends. In germline, CDR1 is SGHAT, CDR2 FQNNGV. CDR3 in amino acids: CASSLREGRGFDTEAFF. CDR3 nucleotides: TGTGCCAGCAGCTTAAGAGAAGGAAGGGGATTTGACACTGAAGCTTTCTTT.

This clonotype has more than one count but fewer than ten. V usage is TRBV9 and J usage is TRBJ2-5; TRBD2 aligns across 14 bases. V was pared by 0 bases and J by 5 bases, with 12 bases of the junction left unmatched. The CDR3 sequence is 19 residues long. Per the germline V gene, CDR1 is SGDLS and CDR2 is YYNGEE. The CDR3 loop reads CASSVDGTSGRGSRETQYF. The CDR3 nucleotides read TGTGCCAGCAGCGTAGATGGGACTAGCGGGAGAGGGTCCCGGGAGACCCAGTACTTC.

This clonotype was counted only a few times. The CDR3 region is CASSQYPELRDGYTF. The CDR3 DNA is TGCGCCAGCAGCCAATATCCGGAGCTTAGGGACGGCTACACCTTC. The chain links TRBV4-1 to TRBJ1-2, with D perhaps TRBD1 (5 bases). The CDR3 totals 15 residues. Per the germline V gene, CDR1 is MGHRA and CDR2 is YSYEKL. Trimming took 2 bases from V and 8 from J, leaving 18 bases between them.

This clonotype was counted many times. The chain joins TRBV4-3 to TRBJ1-5; possible D gene TRBD1, 5 bases. Trimming shortened V by 3 bases and J by 7 bases, and 13 bases separated the two germline ends. CDR1 is LGHNA, CDR2 YSLEER, per germline. This CDR3 is built from 14 residues. This chain's CDR3 is CASSQTGTGQPQHF. Written as DNA, the CDR3 is TGCGCCAGCAGCCAGACCGGGACGGGCCAGCCCCAGCATTTT.

This clonotype was observed a few times. This rearrangement joins TRBV19 to TRBJ1-1, with 12 nucleotides matching TRBD1. The CDR3 runs 14 residues. CDR1 and CDR2 (germline): LNHDA, SQIVND (reference sequence). J was trimmed by 10 bases and V by 5 bases; bases with no gene match: 8. Written as DNA, the CDR3 is TGTGCCAGTAGTGGGACCGGGACAGGGGGCAGAGCTTTCTTT. Protein: CASSGTGTGGRAFF. Using reference TRBV19 and TRBJ1-1 for the parts outside the CDR3, the full variable domain is DGGITQSPKYLFRKEGQNVTLSCEQNLNHDAMYWYRQDPGQGLRLIYYSQIVNDFQKGDIAEGYSVSREKKESFPLTVTSAQKNPTAFYLCASSGTGTGGRAFFGQGTRLTVV.

The gene calls are TRBV10-3 and TRBJ2-7, with D perhaps TRBD1 (6 bases). The V end was cut by 6 bases, the J end by 2 bases, with 11 bases between. The CDR3 extends over 13 amino acids. Germline CDR1 reads ENHRY; CDR2 reads SYGVKD. The CDR3 DNA reads as TGTGCCATCAGCGGCAGGGGTGCCTACGAGCAGTACTTC. Amino acids: CAISGRGAYEQYF.

The J gene is TRBJ1-2, the V gene TRBV29-1, with D unclear. In germline, CDR1 is SQVTM, CDR2 ANQGSEA. V lost 3 bases to trimming and J lost 4 bases, with 12 bases between them. There are 13 residues in the CDR3. The CDR3 sequence is CSVDRGEGYGYTF. The CDR3 DNA is TGCAGCGTTGATCGTGGGGAAGGCTATGGCTACACCTTC.

Regarding this clonotype: This may be a read error, as it is one base from a much larger clone. The chain is built from TRBV19 and TRBJ1-1; D not certain. The CDR3 covers 14 residues. CDR1 is LNHDA and CDR2 is SQIVND in the germline V gene (reference sequence). The CDR3 spells CASSIDDQNTEALF. The CDR3 nucleotides are TGTGCCAGTAGTATAGACGACCAGAACACTGAAGCTCTCTTT. Full variable domain (rest looked up from reference TRBV19 and TRBJ1-1): DGGITQSPKYLFRKEGQNVTLSCEQNLNHDAMYWYRQDPGQGLRLIYYSQIVNDFQKGDIAEGYSVSREKKESFPLTVTSAQKNPTAFYLCASSIDDQNTEALFGQGTRLTVV.

There are many counts of this clonotype. The chain couples TRBV4-2 to TRBJ2-7, with D perhaps TRBD2 (6 bases). Germline V gene lookup returns CDR1 LGHNA and CDR2 YNFKEQ. The CDR3 runs to 14 residues. V shed 3 bases and J shed 2 bases, with 11 bases lying between them. This chain's CDR3 is CASSQEGATYEQYF. The CDR3 nucleotides read TGTGCCAGCAGCCAGGAGGGCGCTACCTACGAGCAGTACTTC.

This clonotype was seen only a few times. CDR3 sequence: CANPGLAGFIHYEQYF. In nucleotides, the CDR3 is TGTGCCAACCCGGGACTAGCGGGATTTATACACTACGAGCAGTACTTC. The rearrangement joins TRBV7-9 to TRBJ2-7; 13 bases fit TRBD2. Per germline, CDR1 SEHNR and CDR2 FQNEAQ (reference sequence). The trim removed 10 bases at V and 3 bases at J, leaving 12 bases unmatched. The CDR3 contains 16 residues.

This chain links TRBV7-9 with TRBJ1-1; possible D gene TRBD1, 5 bases. Germline CDR1 SEHNR, CDR2 FQNEAQ (reference sequence). This CDR3 is built from 13 residues. The ends were cut back, 1 base at V and 11 bases at J, with 14 bases in the middle. CDR3 in amino acids: CASSLEESGQAFF. The CDR3 DNA follows: TGTGCCAGCAGCTTAGAGGAATCAGGGCAGGCTTTCTTT.

This clonotype was seen ten or more times. The chain joins TRBV7-9 to TRBJ1-4; D call uncertain. V shed 5 bases and J shed 6 bases, with 13 bases lying between them. This CDR3 has 14 amino acids. In germline, CDR1 is SEHNR, CDR2 FQNEAQ (reference sequence). This CDR3 reads CASSGTEGYEKLFF. As DNA, the CDR3 is TGTGCCAGCAGCGGAACCGAGGGATATGAAAAACTGTTTTTT.

A remark on this clonotype: A single base separates this from a much larger clone, so it may be a read error. The chain employs TRBV7-2 and TRBJ1-4; D is possibly TRBD1 (5 bases). The CDR3 consists of 15 residues. In germline, CDR1 is SGHTA, CDR2 FQGNSA. The CDR3 bases are TGTGCCGGCAGCTGGAAACTGACAGTTAATGAAAAACTGTTTTTT. The encoded protein is CAGSWKLTVNEKLFF. The full variable domain, its missing parts supplied by reference TRBV7-2 and TRBJ1-4, is GAGVSQSPSNKVTEKGKDVELRCDPISGHTALYWYRQSLGQGLEFLIYFQGNSAPDKSGLPSDRFSAERTGGSVSTLTIQRTQQEDSAVYLCAGSWKLTVNEKLFFGSGTQLSVL.